These T cell receptor beta chains were read from a single sample in a study of T cell responses to AZD1222 COVID-19 vaccine. Using immunoSEQ multiplex PCR, the repertoire was profiled, and TCRdb retains in-frame clones only, with some absent. The sample includes roughly 35,000 clones, 86% of them seen just once. Sequencing was performed on peripheral blood, taken on day 0 of AZD1222 vaccination. These receptors all stem from an adult in good health. Both conserved end residues are trimmed from each CDR3.

TRBJ1-2 TRBV21-1 ARQSRGPGGYT
TRBJ1-2 TRBV5-6 ASSLVRVGNYGYT
TRBJ1-5 TRBV12-5 ASGSEVGDSGSHSNQPQH
TRBJ2-6 TRBV20-1 SASESGQGGSGANVLT
TRBJ1-2 TRBV11-2 ASSATTGSYGYT
TRBJ1-2 TRBV19 ASSIPTGLYGYT
TRBJ2-7 TRBV5-1 ASSLDGGIGYEQY
TRBJ2-7 TRBV11-2 ASSRGGQYEQY
TRBJ1-5 TRBV5-1 ASSLGVGAGQPQH
TRBJ1-3 TRBV6-5 ASSYGEGNTIY
TRBJ1-3 TRBV27 ASSYSSGNTIY
TRBJ2-2 TRBV3-1/TRBV3-2 ASSQITLAGTNTGELF
TRBJ1-6 TRBV11-2 ASSLEARQPLH
TRBJ2-7 TRBV28 ASTSSYEQY
TRBJ2-2 TRBV13 ASSLMTSYTGELF
TRBJ2-4 TRBV28 ASRGHVVGRQY
TRBJ2-5 TRBV2 ASSGGPAGETQY
TRBJ2-5 TRBV27 ASSLLGYGETQY
TRBJ1-2 TRBV7-2 ASSLNRDDYGYT
TRBJ1-4 TRBV28 ASYSPGSNEKLF
TRBJ1-2 TRBV6-5 ASTPLGQGNYGYT
TRBJ2-7 TRBV3-1/TRBV3-2 ASSHAYEQY
TRBJ2-7 TRBV6-5 ASRGSGGNYEQY
TRBJ1-1 TRBV10-3 AISAAENTEAF
TRBJ2-1 TRBV19 ASSTRLVPSYNEQF
TRBJ1-6 TRBV7-2 ASSLADRQNSPLH
TRBJ1-3 TRBV28 ASSSGLGGNTIY